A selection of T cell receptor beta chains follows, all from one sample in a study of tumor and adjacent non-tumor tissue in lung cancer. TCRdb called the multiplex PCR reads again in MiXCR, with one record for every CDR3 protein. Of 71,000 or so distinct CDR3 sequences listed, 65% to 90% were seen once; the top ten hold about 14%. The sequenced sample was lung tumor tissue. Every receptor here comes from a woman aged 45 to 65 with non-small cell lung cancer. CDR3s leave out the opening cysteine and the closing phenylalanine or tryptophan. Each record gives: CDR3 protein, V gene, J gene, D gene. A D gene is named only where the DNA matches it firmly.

cdr3_aa: ASSNHDRGGGLAGDYNEQF; v_call: TRBV5-4; j_call: TRBJ2-1; d_call: TRBD2
cdr3_aa: ASSEGSRQINIHY; v_call: TRBV6-1; j_call: TRBJ2-4; d_call: .
cdr3_aa: AWIVISGSSFSYEQY; v_call: TRBV30; j_call: TRBJ2-7; d_call: .
cdr3_aa: ASSLPGSKAEAF; v_call: TRBV5-6; j_call: TRBJ1-1; d_call: .
cdr3_aa: ASSLMIIVGDNEQF; v_call: TRBV11-2; j_call: TRBJ2-1; d_call: .
cdr3_aa: ASSQEIGAGGSDQPQH; v_call: TRBV4-3; j_call: TRBJ1-5; d_call: .
cdr3_aa: SATNSWGYNEQF; v_call: TRBV29-1; j_call: TRBJ2-1; d_call: .
cdr3_aa: ASSEVAEAVSGPNVLT; v_call: TRBV6-1; j_call: TRBJ2-6; d_call: .
cdr3_aa: AISYLDTYEQY; v_call: TRBV6-2/TRBV6-3; j_call: TRBJ2-7; d_call: .
cdr3_aa: ASSTPGGLGTRRIDTQY; v_call: TRBV5-1; j_call: TRBJ2-3; d_call: TRBD2
cdr3_aa: SVEYRLTGSYNEQF; v_call: TRBV29-1; j_call: TRBJ2-1; d_call: .
cdr3_aa: ASSHTTPTGMSEQF; v_call: TRBV4-1; j_call: TRBJ2-1; d_call: TRBD1
cdr3_aa: STCISQETQY; v_call: TRBV20-1; j_call: TRBJ2-5; d_call: .
cdr3_aa: ASSWGLGRQPQL; v_call: TRBV7-9; j_call: TRBJ1-5; d_call: .
cdr3_aa: ASSHRWGSSYNEQL; v_call: TRBV6-1; j_call: TRBJ2-1; d_call: .
cdr3_aa: VSSQGDGGEQF; v_call: TRBV4-3; j_call: TRBJ2-1; d_call: .
cdr3_aa: SASGRSKEQY; v_call: TRBV20-1; j_call: TRBJ2-7; d_call: TRBD2
cdr3_aa: NASSDRTEAF; v_call: TRBV20-1; j_call: TRBJ1-1; d_call: .
cdr3_aa: SARSPGLQFGNEQS; v_call: TRBV20-1; j_call: TRBJ2-1; d_call: .
cdr3_aa: ASSQSDSIHGYT; v_call: TRBV4-1; j_call: TRBJ1-2; d_call: .
cdr3_aa: ASSFREWAYGYT; v_call: TRBV28; j_call: TRBJ1-2; d_call: .
cdr3_aa: ASSYQEYSYSYT; v_call: TRBV6-2/TRBV6-3; j_call: TRBJ1-2; d_call: .
cdr3_aa: SVTLLDTDTQY; v_call: TRBV20-1; j_call: TRBJ2-3; d_call: .
cdr3_aa: NAGLYIGTGLHEQF; v_call: TRBV20-1; j_call: TRBJ2-1; d_call: TRBD1
cdr3_aa: ASILQWANPPLH; v_call: TRBV6-5; j_call: TRBJ1-6; d_call: .
cdr3_aa: ASGPSGYEQF; v_call: TRBV11-2; j_call: TRBJ2-1; d_call: .
cdr3_aa: ASSPYRDFDRGLGEAF; v_call: TRBV28; j_call: TRBJ1-1; d_call: TRBD1
cdr3_aa: SARNIVERQTQY; v_call: TRBV20-1; j_call: TRBJ2-5; d_call: .
cdr3_aa: SAREDRGYNEQF; v_call: TRBV20-1; j_call: TRBJ2-1; d_call: TRBD1
cdr3_aa: ASFGGNEQF; v_call: TRBV10-2; j_call: TRBJ2-1; d_call: TRBD2
cdr3_aa: SAPNDWTDYSEQF; v_call: TRBV29-1; j_call: TRBJ2-1; d_call: .
cdr3_aa: ASSYDRGMYEQY; v_call: TRBV11-2; j_call: TRBJ2-7; d_call: .
cdr3_aa: ASGAGTSGSYQTQY; v_call: TRBV5-4; j_call: TRBJ2-5; d_call: TRBD2
cdr3_aa: ASSNPGGLSGANVLT; v_call: TRBV6-6; j_call: TRBJ2-6; d_call: .
cdr3_aa: AGSDPGTSSGELF; v_call: TRBV6-1; j_call: TRBJ2-2; d_call: TRBD2
cdr3_aa: AISEGTISTDTQY; v_call: TRBV10-3; j_call: TRBJ2-3; d_call: .
cdr3_aa: SVEDRQRGSYNEQF; v_call: TRBV29-1; j_call: TRBJ2-1; d_call: TRBD2
cdr3_aa: VSSSHRGLDSPLH; v_call: TRBV28; j_call: TRBJ1-6; d_call: .
cdr3_aa: ANKSLTGSFVDEQL; v_call: TRBV6-1; j_call: TRBJ2-1; d_call: .
cdr3_aa: SAKRDFLFEQY; v_call: TRBV20-1; j_call: TRBJ2-7; d_call: TRBD2
cdr3_aa: ASSFGSGVTYEHY; v_call: TRBV11-2; j_call: TRBJ2-7; d_call: .
cdr3_aa: ASGTSWYEQY; v_call: TRBV12-3/TRBV12-4; j_call: TRBJ2-7; d_call: TRBD2
cdr3_aa: SPRLFIGTGVHEQF; v_call: TRBV20-1; j_call: TRBJ2-1; d_call: TRBD1
cdr3_aa: ATSDETGFRGTGELF; v_call: TRBV24-1; j_call: TRBJ2-2; d_call: .
cdr3_aa: STRDGFTGEGFGETQY; v_call: TRBV20-1; j_call: TRBJ2-5; d_call: .
cdr3_aa: ANRRDDYDYT; v_call: TRBV10-2; j_call: TRBJ1-2; d_call: .
cdr3_aa: ASSPRPGLRSLEQF; v_call: TRBV7-9; j_call: TRBJ2-1; d_call: TRBD2
cdr3_aa: VGSLGRSTGELF; v_call: TRBV5-6; j_call: TRBJ2-2; d_call: .
cdr3_aa: ASSYTLTTRGTEAS; v_call: TRBV6-2/TRBV6-3; j_call: TRBJ1-1; d_call: .
cdr3_aa: ASRQTGVTEAF; v_call: TRBV7-3; j_call: TRBJ1-1; d_call: TRBD1
cdr3_aa: ASSRGQGDTEAF; v_call: TRBV4-2; j_call: TRBJ1-1; d_call: TRBD1
cdr3_aa: ASSHIGGRN; v_call: TRBV12-3/TRBV12-4; j_call: TRBJ2-1; d_call: TRBD2
cdr3_aa: ANSFAVGLETQY; v_call: TRBV11-2; j_call: TRBJ2-5; d_call: .